This T cell receptor (beta chain) was sequenced for a study of T cells in Graves' hyperthyroidism and ophthalmopathy. Looking at the study overall: Before any treatment, at initial diagnosis, peripheral blood was collected.

Patients aged 18 to 65 had newly diagnosed hyperthyroidism lasting under 2 months. In making diagnoses, clinical symptoms, serum thyroxine and TRAb, thyroid ultrasound and orbital computed tomography were all used. This clonotype was found many times. Its antigen is as yet unknown. TCR beta CDR3 regions were amplified from RNA. HTBI primers were the set used in a first-round RT-PCR of the TCR CDR3. Using its own MiXCR run on the multiplex PCR reads, TCRdb lists one record per CDR3 protein. The sample has a few hundred thousand distinct CDR3 sequences, around 25% seen once. Trimming cost V 7 bases and J 7 bases, with 20 bases left between them. The CDR3 extends over 15 amino acids. Looked up from germline, CDR1 is SNHLY and CDR2 is FYNNEI. The study's findings and limits: Expanded thyroid clonotypes (above 0.001) were mostly also found in blood.

This receptor was taken from a man aged 50 or older with Graves' hyperthyroidism. Sequencing input: blood. The chain joins TRBV2 to TRBJ2-1; D might be TRBD1 (6 bases). The CDR3 DNA follows: TGTGCCAGCAAAAAGGACAGTGGGCCTTGGAATGAGCAGTTCTTC. It specifies CASKKDSGPWNEQFF.